Below, 19 T cell receptor beta chains from the same sample are listed, as sequenced in a study of CD8+ T cells in alopecia areata. Treatment described: oral pan-JAK inhibitor, 5-10 mg twice daily. Investigators isolated RNA and reverse transcribed it into cDNA to act as the sequencing template. Using immunoSEQ multiplex PCR, the repertoire was profiled, and TCRdb retains in-frame clones only, with some absent. The table lists about 250,000 clones, 60% of them singletons. The sequences come from CD4+ T cells sorted from blood, collected around week 53, from a patient treated with tofacitinib. These receptors all stem from a human donor with alopecia areata.

The rearrangement links TRBV30 to TRBJ2-1; D may be TRBD1 (5 bases). In germline, CDR1 is GTSNPN, CDR2 SVGIG (reference sequence). Trimming shortened V by 8 bases and J by 10 bases, and 15 bases separated the two germline ends. This CDR3 is 11 amino acids long. Here the CDR3 reads CAGYRQREQFF. In nucleotides, the CDR3 is TGTGCCGGGTACAGGCAAAGGGAGCAGTTCTTC.

The chain joins TRBV30 to TRBJ2-5; the D gene is possibly TRBD1 (5 bases). In germline, CDR1 is GTSNPN, CDR2 SVGIG (reference sequence). V shed 2 bases and J shed 4 bases, with 11 bases lying between them. This CDR3 is 13 amino acids long. This CDR3 is CAWSTRTGETQYF. CDR3 DNA sequence: TGTGCCTGGAGTACAAGAACAGGAGAGACCCAGTACTTC.

The J gene is TRBJ1-5, the V gene TRBV6-6; 9 bases align to TRBD1. The CDR3 is made up of 16 amino acids. V trimming: 5 bases; J trimming: 6 bases; junction bases outside the gene matches: 11. In germline, CDR1 is MNHNY, CDR2 SVGAGI (reference sequence). The chain's CDR3 is CASSAEQGASGQPQHF. The CDR3 region has the DNA TGTGCCAGCAGTGCCGAACAGGGGGCTAGTGGTCAGCCCCAGCATTTT.

The chain couples TRBV30 to TRBJ1-2; maybe TRBD1 (5 bases). The V gene lost 2 bases and the J gene lost 7 bases, with 20 bases spanning the gap. CDR1 and CDR2 (germline): GTSNPN, SVGIG (reference sequence). The CDR3 sequence is 15 residues long. Here the CDR3 DNA reads TGTGCCTGGAGTCAACGTCTCCAGGGTCTCGGTGGCTACACCTTC. This sequence encodes CAWSQRLQGLGGYTF. Variable domain in full (rest from reference TRBV30 and TRBJ1-2): SQTIHQWPATLVQPVGSPLSLECTVEGTSNPNLYWYRQAAGRGLQLLFYSVGIGQISSEVPQNLSASRPQDRQFILSSKKLLLSDSGFYLCAWSQRLQGLGGYTFGSGTRLTVV.

Only a few counts were recorded for this clone. This chain links TRBV11-2 with TRBJ1-2; weak D call: TRBD1 (5 bases). Trimming pared 5 bases from V and 4 bases from J, leaving 17 bases between. CDR3 length equals 15 residues. The germline gives CDR1 SGHAT, CDR2 FQNNGV. The CDR3 DNA sequence: TGTGCCAGCAGCCCTAACGACCGGGACGGCTATGGCTACACCTTC. Encoded protein: CASSPNDRDGYGYTF.

V gene TRBV25-1 combines with J gene TRBJ2-7; perhaps D is TRBD1 or TRBD2 (6 bases each). The V end was cut by 1 base, the J end by 6 bases, with 13 bases between. CDR3 length: 14 residues. CDR1 is MGHDK, CDR2 SYGVNS, per germline. The CDR3 sequence: CASSESGGAFEQYF. CDR3 in DNA: TGTGCCAGCAGTGAATCCGGGGGCGCGTTCGAGCAGTACTTC.

V usage is TRBV30 and J usage is TRBJ2-1, with 11 bases aligning to TRBD2. With 3 bases clipped from V and 0 bases from J, the junction kept 13 bases outside the gene matches. Germline V gives CDR1 GTSNPN, CDR2 SVGIG (reference sequence). CDR3 length equals 19 residues. CDR3 protein: CAWSLATTSGVISYNEQFF. CDR3 coding DNA: TGTGCCTGGAGCCTTGCCACGACTAGCGGGGTGATCTCCTACAATGAGCAGTTCTTC.

The chain carries TRBV5-4 and TRBJ2-3; D gene ambiguous. Trimming took 2 bases from V and 1 from J, leaving 5 bases between them. Looked up from germline, CDR1 is SGHNT and CDR2 is YYREEE (reference sequence). The CDR3 sequence is 13 residues long. The CDR3 spells CASSFDGTDTQYF. The CDR3 region has the DNA TGTGCCAGCAGCTTTGATGGCACAGATACGCAGTATTTT.

This clone was counted ten times or more. The chain recombines TRBV4-3 with TRBJ2-5, with D tentatively TRBD2 (5 bases). The V end was cut by 4 bases, the J end by 5 bases, with 17 bases between. Germline loops: CDR1 LGHNA, CDR2 YSLEER. The CDR3 runs 15 residues. This CDR3 is CASSLVGALGETQYF. DNA of the CDR3: TGCGCCAGCAGCCTCGTGGGAGCGCTGGGGGAGACCCAGTACTTC.

This clone was counted a few times. V gene TRBV2 combines with J gene TRBJ2-5, with D hard to call. CDR3 length: 14 residues. In germline, CDR1 is SNHLY, CDR2 FYNNEI. The V end was cut by 6 bases, the J end by 4 bases, with 15 bases between. The CDR3 loop reads CASRRDTGPETQYF. The CDR3 region has the DNA TGTGCCAGCAGGAGAGACACCGGACCAGAGACCCAGTACTTC.

V usage is TRBV29-1 and J usage is TRBJ2-1; D not certain. From germline, CDR1 is SQVTM and CDR2 ANQGSEA. CDR3 length equals 11 residues. V was cut by 0 bases and J by 9 bases, with 6 bases left in between. This CDR3 reads CSVEEYPEQFF. CDR3 nucleotide sequence: TGCAGCGTTGAAGAGTATCCTGAGCAGTTCTTC.

The chain links TRBV5-6 to TRBJ2-5, with 11 bases fitting TRBD1. The CDR3 is 14 residues long. CDR1 and CDR2 (germline): SGHDT, YYEEEE. Losses at the gene ends were 4 bases for V and 5 bases for J; bases not matched to a gene: 4. The CDR3 here is CASSRTGGMETQYF. CDR3 DNA: TGTGCCAGCAGCCGGACAGGGGGCATGGAGACCCAGTACTTC.

This clone was detected only a few times. The chain couples TRBV7-8 to TRBJ2-7; D not resolved. The CDR3 sequence is 14 residues long. The V and J ends lost 2 bases and 1 base respectively, with 9 bases between them. Germline-derived CDR1 and CDR2 are SGHVS and FQNEAQ. CDR3 DNA sequence: TGTGCCAGCAGCTTATTAGATTTATCCTACGAGCAGTACTTC. It yields the protein CASSLLDLSYEQYF. Full variable domain (rest looked up from reference TRBV7-8 and TRBJ2-7): GAGVSQSPRYKVAKRGQDVALRCDPISGHVSLFWYQQALGQGPEFLTYFQNEAQLDKSGLPSDRFFAERPEGSVSTLKIQRTQQEDSAVYLCASSLLDLSYEQYFGPGTRLTVT.

The chain has TRBV6-5 and TRBJ2-4, with 8 bases matching TRBD2. The germline V gene encodes CDR1 MNHEY and CDR2 SVGAGI. Trimming took 10 bases from V and 8 from J; bases not matched to a gene: 7. This CDR3 spans 12 amino acids. CDR3 protein: CATTPGGDIQYF. The CDR3 region has the DNA TGTGCCACCACGCCGGGGGGGGACATTCAGTACTTC.

The J gene is TRBJ2-1, the V gene TRBV5-6; maybe TRBD2 (7 bases). Germline V gives CDR1 SGHDT, CDR2 YYEEEE. V lost 0 bases to trimming and J lost 5 bases, with 15 bases between them. This CDR3 spans 16 amino acids. This CDR3 reads CASSLEAGAKNNEQFF. The CDR3, as DNA: TGTGCCAGCAGCTTGGAGGCGGGGGCCAAAAACAATGAGCAGTTCTTC.

This clone occurred a few times. Other DNA sequences within the sample encode an identical CDR3. The chain recombines TRBV29-1 with TRBJ2-7; 7 positions agree with TRBD1. Germline V lookup: CDR1 SQVTM, CDR2 ANQGSEA. Trimming at V came to 6 bases and at J to 2 bases, leaving 4 bases not matched to a gene. The CDR3 extends over 12 amino acids. CDR3 sequence (DNA): TGCAGCGTAGAGGGGGCTGCCTACGAGCAGTACTTC. This translates into CSVEGAAYEQYF.

The CDR3 sequence is CAWSVRLLHGGPNSPLHF. The CDR3 nucleotides read TGTGCCTGGAGTGTACGCCTCTTACACGGAGGCCCTAATTCACCCCTCCACTTT. The chain carries TRBV30 and TRBJ1-6; the D is unclear. Germline values: CDR1 GTSNPN, CDR2 SVGIG (reference sequence). V was clipped by 0 bases and J by 6 bases, with 21 bases between them. This CDR3 comprises 18 residues.

The V call is TRBV11-2, the J call TRBJ1-2, with D perhaps matching TRBD1 (5 bases). V was cut by 1 base and J by 4 bases, with 10 bases left in between. Germline V gene data show CDR1 as SGHAT and CDR2 as FQNNGV. The CDR3 totals 14 residues. CDR3 loop: CASSLGSGFYGYTF. In DNA form, the CDR3 reads TGTGCCAGCAGCTTAGGCTCAGGGTTCTATGGCTACACCTTC.

V is TRBV29-1 and J is TRBJ1-2; the match to TRBD1 covers 9 bases. The CDR3 totals 13 residues. CDR1 is SQVTM and CDR2 is ANQGSEA in the germline V gene. Germline trimming cut 2 bases from V and 6 bases from J; bases unmatched to any gene: 4. The CDR3 DNA reads TGCAGCGTTGAAAGGGACAGGGTTCATGGCTACACCTTC. This translates into CSVERDRVHGYTF.